This T cell receptor beta chain originates from a study of T cell repertoires in cytomegalovirus infection. Looking at the study overall: The authors relied on CMV epitopes, both recently identified HLA-C-restricted and well-studied HLA-B-restricted. CMV infection plus the matching HLA type was flagged by public TCR beta signatures.

Regarding the study as a whole: CMV carriers having the relevant HLA were flagged by cumulative public TCR beta family frequency. Clonotype analysis showed dominance of the ex vivo response by HLA-C-restricted CMV-specific TCR beta clonotypes.

MiXCR, applied by TCRdb to the reads, yields one record per CDR3 protein. The sample has 650,000 to 900,000 distinct CDR3 sequences; around 29% are singletons. About this clonotype: Its antigen is not known. A read error is possible here, since a much larger clone lies one base away.

The germline V gene encodes CDR1 MNHEY and CDR2 SMNVEV (reference sequence). The CDR3 extends over 11 amino acids. Trimming removed 5 bases at V and 9 bases at J, with 8 bases between. The sequencing here drew on cultured CD8+ T cells from PBMCs, taken from culture after CMV antigen stimulation. The rearrangement joins TRBV27 to TRBJ2-1, with a weak D call TRBD1 (5 bases). The clonotype was recovered from a human donor in good health (CMV status not recorded). Some clones in this sample may be carry-over from other donors' samples. The CDR3 loop is CASSKGVEQFF. In DNA, the CDR3 is TGTGCCAGCAGTAAAGGGGTTGAGCAGTTCTTC.